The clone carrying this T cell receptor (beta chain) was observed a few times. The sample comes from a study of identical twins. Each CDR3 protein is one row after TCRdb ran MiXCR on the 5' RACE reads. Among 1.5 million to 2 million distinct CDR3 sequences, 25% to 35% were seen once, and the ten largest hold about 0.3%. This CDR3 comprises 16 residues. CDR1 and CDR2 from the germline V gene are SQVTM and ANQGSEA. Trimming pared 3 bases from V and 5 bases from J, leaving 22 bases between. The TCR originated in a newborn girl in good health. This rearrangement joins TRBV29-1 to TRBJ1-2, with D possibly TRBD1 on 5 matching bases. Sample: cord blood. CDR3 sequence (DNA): TGCAGCGTTGACAGGGTAGACCACCGTTCGGGGTATGGCTACACCTTC. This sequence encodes CSVDRVDHRSGYGYTF.